Sequencing of this T cell receptor (beta chain) was carried out in a study of cytomegalovirus exposure and HLA in healthy donors. CDR3 length: 14 amino acids. CDR1 is SGHRS and CDR2 is YFSETQ in the germline V gene. The V and J ends lost 0 bases and 1 base respectively, with 6 bases between them. Use of 60 Vbeta and 13 Jbeta primers characterized the PCR. The data were produced by immunoSEQ multiplex PCR, yet TCRdb's version contains in-frame clones alone and is incomplete. Here the sample spans over 90,000 clones, 55% to 75% being singletons. The chain links TRBV5-1 to TRBJ2-3; D is undetermined. Sequencing was performed on PBMCs. This receptor was obtained from a woman aged 45-59 years in good health and CMV-seropositive. In DNA form, the CDR3 reads TGCGCCAGCAGCTTGGATGTAGGCACAGATACGCAGTATTTT. Translation gives CASSLDVGTDTQYF.